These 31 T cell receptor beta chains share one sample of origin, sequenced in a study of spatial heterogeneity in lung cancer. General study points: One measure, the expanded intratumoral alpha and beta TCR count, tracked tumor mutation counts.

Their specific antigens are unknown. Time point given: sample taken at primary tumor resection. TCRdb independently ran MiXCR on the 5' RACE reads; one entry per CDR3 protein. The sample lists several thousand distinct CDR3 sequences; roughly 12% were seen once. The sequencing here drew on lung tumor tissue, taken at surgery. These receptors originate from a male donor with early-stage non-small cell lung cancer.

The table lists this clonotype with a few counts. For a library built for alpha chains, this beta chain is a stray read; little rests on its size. DNA for the CDR3: TGTGCCAGCAGCCAACGGGGAAATGAGCAGTTCTTC. Encoded protein: CASSQRGNEQFF. The chain combines TRBV27 with TRBJ2-1, with D tentatively TRBD2 (5 bases). This CDR3 region has 12 residues. Germline values: CDR1 MNHEY, CDR2 SMNVEV (reference sequence). V dropped 6 bases and J dropped 7 bases, with 10 bases sitting between them.

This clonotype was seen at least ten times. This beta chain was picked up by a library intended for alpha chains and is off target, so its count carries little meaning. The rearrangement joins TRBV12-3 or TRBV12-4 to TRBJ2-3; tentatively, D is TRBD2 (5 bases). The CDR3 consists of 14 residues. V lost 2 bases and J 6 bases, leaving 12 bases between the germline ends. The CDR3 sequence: CASSLLLGGDTQYF. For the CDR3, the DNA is TGTGCCAGCAGTTTACTCCTAGGCGGGGATACGCAGTATTTT.

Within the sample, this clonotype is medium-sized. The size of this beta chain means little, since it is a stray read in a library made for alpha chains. The CDR3 DNA reads TGCAGTGCAACCCCTCGAGGGAAGCAGTACTTC. It encodes CSATPRGKQYF. The chain employs TRBV20-1 and TRBJ2-7, with TRBD2 as a possible D gene (5 bases). Germline V lookup: CDR1 DFQATT, CDR2 SNEGSKA (reference sequence). Trimming took 6 bases from V and 8 from J, leaving 14 bases between them. CDR3 size: 11 residues.

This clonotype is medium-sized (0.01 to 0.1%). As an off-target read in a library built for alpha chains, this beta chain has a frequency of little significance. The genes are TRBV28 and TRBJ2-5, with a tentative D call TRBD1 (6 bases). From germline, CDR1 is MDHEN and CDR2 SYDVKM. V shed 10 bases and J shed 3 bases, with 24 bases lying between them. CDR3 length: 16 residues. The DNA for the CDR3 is TGTGCCACCCTCCCAGCTCCGGGACAAGGGGAAGAGACCCAGTACTTC. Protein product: CATLPAPGQGEETQYF.

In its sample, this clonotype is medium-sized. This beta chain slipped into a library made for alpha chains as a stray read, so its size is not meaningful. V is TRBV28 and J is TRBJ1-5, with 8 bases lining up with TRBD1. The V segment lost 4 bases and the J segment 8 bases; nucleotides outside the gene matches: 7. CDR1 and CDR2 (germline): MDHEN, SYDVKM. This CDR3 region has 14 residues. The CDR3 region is CASSWGQALEPQHF. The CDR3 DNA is TGTGCCAGCAGTTGGGGACAGGCCTTGGAGCCCCAGCATTTT.

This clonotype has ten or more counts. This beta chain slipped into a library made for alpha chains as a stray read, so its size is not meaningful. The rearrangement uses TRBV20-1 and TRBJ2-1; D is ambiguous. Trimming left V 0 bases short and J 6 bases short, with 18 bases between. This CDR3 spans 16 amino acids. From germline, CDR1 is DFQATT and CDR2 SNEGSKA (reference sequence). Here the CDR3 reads CSARDTFVGLTNEQFF. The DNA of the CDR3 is TGCAGTGCTAGAGATACCTTCGTAGGGCTAACCAATGAGCAGTTCTTC.

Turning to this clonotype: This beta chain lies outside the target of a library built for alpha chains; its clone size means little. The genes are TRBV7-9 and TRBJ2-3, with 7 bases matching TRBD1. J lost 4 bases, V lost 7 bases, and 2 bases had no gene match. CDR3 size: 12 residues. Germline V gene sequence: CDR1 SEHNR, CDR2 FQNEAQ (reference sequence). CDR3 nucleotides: TGTGCCAGCACCCAGGGGGCAGATACGCAGTATTTT. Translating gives CASTQGADTQYF.

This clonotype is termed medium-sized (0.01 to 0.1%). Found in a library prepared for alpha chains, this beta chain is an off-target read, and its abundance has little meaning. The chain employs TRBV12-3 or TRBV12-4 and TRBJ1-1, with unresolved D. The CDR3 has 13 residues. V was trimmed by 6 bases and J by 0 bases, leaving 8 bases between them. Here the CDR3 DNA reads TGTGCCAGCAGGGCAACTTTGAACACTGAAGCTTTCTTT. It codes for CASRATLNTEAFF.

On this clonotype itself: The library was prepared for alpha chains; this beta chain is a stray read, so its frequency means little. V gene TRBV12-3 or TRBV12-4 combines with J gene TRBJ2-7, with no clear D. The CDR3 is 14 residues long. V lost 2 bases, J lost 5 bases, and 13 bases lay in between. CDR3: CASSLSISTDEQYF. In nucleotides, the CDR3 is TGTGCCAGCAGTTTATCTATCAGTACTGACGAGCAGTACTTC.

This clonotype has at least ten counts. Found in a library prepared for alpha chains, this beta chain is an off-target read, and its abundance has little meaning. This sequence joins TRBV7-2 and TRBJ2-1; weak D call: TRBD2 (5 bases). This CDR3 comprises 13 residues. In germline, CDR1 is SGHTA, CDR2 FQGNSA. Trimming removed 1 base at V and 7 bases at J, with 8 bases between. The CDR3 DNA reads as TGTGCCAGCAGCTTAGAAGCGGAAAATGAGCAGTTCTTC. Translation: CASSLEAENEQFF.

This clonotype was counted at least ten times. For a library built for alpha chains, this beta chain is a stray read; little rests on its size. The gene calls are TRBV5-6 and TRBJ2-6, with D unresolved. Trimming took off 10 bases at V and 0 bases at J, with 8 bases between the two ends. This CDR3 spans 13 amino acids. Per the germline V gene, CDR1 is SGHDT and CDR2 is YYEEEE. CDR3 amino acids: CAFQSSGANVLTF. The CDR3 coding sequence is TGTGCCTTCCAGAGCTCTGGGGCCAACGTCCTGACTTTC.

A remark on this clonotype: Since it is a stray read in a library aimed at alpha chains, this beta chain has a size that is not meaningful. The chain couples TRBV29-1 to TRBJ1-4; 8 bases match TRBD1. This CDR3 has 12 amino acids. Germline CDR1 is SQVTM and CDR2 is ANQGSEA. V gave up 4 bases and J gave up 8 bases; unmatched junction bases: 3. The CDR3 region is CSVGTGPEKLFF. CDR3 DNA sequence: TGCAGCGTTGGGACAGGGCCGGAAAAACTGTTTTTT. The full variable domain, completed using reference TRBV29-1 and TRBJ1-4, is SAVISQKPSRDICQRGTSLTIQCQVDSQVTMMFWYRQQPGQSLTLIATANQGSEATYESGFVIDKFPISRPNLTFSTLTVSNMSPEDSSIYLCSVGTGPEKLFFGSGTQLSVL.

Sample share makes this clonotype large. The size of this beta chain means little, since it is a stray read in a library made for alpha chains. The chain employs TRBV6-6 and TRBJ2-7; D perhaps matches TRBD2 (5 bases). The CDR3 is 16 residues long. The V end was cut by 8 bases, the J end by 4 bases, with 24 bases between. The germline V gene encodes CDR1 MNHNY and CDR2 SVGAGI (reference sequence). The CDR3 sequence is CASGDTTSGRKYEQYF. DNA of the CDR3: TGTGCCAGCGGGGATACTACTTCGGGAAGGAAGTACGAGCAGTACTTC.

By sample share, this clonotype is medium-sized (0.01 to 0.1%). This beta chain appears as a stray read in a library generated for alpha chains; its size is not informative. CDR3 amino acids: CSVVKQNTEAFF. Here the CDR3 DNA reads TGCAGCGTTGTAAAACAGAACACTGAAGCTTTCTTT. The chain links TRBV29-1 to TRBJ1-1; D gene ambiguous. The V and J ends lost 4 bases and 1 base respectively, with 7 bases between them. The CDR3 contains 12 residues. CDR1 and CDR2 from the germline V gene are SQVTM and ANQGSEA.

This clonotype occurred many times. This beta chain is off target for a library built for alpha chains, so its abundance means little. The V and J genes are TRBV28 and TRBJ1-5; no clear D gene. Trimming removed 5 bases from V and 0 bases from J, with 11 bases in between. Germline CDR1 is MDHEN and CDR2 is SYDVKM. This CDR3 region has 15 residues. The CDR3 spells CASSPGRNSNQPQHF. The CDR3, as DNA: TGTGCCAGCAGTCCCGGACGGAATAGCAATCAGCCCCAGCATTTT.

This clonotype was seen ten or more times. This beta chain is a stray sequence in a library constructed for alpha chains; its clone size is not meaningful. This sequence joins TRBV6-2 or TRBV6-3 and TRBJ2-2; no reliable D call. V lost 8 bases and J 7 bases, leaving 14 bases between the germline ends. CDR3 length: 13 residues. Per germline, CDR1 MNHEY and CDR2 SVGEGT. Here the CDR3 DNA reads TGTGCCAGCTGTAACTCCCAAGACGGGGAGCTGTTTTTT. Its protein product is CASCNSQDGELFF.

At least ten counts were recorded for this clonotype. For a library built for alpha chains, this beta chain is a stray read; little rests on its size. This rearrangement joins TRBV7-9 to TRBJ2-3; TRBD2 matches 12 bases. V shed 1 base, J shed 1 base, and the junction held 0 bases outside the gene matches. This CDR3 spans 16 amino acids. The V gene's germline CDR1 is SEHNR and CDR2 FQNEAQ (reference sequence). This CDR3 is CASSLGTSGGTDTQYF. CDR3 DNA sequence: TGTGCCAGCAGCTTAGGGACTAGCGGGGGCACAGATACGCAGTATTTT. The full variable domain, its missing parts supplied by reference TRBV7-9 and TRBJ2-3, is DTGVSQNPRHKITKRGQNVTFRCDPISEHNRLYWYRQTLGQGPEFLTYFQNEAQLEKSRLLSDRFSAERPKGSFSTLEIQRTEQGDSAMYLCASSLGTSGGTDTQYFGPGTRLTVL.

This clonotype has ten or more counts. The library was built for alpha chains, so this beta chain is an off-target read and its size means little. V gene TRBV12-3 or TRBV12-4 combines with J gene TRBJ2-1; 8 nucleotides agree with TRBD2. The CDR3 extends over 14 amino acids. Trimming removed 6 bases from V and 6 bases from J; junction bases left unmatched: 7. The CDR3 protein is CASRSGLGSNEQFF. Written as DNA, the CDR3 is TGTGCCAGCAGATCGGGACTAGGTTCCAATGAGCAGTTCTTC.

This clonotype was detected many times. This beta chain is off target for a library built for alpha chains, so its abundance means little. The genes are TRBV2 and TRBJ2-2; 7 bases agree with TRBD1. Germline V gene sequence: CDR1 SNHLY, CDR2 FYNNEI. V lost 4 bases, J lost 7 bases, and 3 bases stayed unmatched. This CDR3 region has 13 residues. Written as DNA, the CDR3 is TGTGCCAGCAGTGGACAGGGCCACGGGGAGCTGTTTTTT. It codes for CASSGQGHGELFF.

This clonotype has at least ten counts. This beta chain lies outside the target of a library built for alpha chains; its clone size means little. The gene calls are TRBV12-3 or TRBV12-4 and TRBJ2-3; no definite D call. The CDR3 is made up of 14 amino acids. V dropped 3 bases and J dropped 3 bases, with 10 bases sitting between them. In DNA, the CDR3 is TGTGCCAGCAGTTTGAGGCAGTTGACAGATACGCAGTATTTT. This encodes CASSLRQLTDTQYF.

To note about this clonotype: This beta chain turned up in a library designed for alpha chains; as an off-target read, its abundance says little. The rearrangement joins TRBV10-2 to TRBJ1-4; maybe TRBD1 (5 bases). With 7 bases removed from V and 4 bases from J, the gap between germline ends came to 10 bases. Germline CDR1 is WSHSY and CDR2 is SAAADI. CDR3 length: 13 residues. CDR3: CASTGHLNEKLFF. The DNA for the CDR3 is TGCGCCAGCACTGGACATCTTAATGAAAAACTGTTTTTT.

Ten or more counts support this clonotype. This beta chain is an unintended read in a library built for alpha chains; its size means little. For the CDR3, the DNA is TGTGCCATCAGTGAGTCGACCTTATCAGATACGCAGTATTTT. Translation: CAISESTLSDTQYF. V gene TRBV10-3 combines with J gene TRBJ2-3; no clear D. The CDR3 totals 14 residues. The V and J ends lost 0 bases and 4 bases respectively, with 8 bases between them. Germline V gene sequence: CDR1 ENHRY, CDR2 SYGVKD.

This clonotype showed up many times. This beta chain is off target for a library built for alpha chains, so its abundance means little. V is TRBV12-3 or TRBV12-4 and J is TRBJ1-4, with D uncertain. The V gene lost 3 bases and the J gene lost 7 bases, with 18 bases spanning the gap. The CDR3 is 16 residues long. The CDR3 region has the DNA TGTGCCAGCAGTTTTGGTATGGTTGATTCGGGTGAAAAACTGTTTTTT. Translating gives CASSFGMVDSGEKLFF.

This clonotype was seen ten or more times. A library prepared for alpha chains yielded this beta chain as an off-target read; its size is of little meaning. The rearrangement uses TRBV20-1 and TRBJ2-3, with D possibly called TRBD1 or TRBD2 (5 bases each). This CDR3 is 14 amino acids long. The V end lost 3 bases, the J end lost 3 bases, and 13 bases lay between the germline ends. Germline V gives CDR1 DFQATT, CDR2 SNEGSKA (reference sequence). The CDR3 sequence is CSASGDGETDTQYF. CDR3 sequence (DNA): TGCAGTGCTAGCGGGGACGGGGAGACAGATACGCAGTATTTT.

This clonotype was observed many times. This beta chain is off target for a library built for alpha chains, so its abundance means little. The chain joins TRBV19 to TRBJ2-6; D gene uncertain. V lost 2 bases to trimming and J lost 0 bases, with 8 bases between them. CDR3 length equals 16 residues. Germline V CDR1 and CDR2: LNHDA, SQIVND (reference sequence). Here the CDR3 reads CASSISKGSGANVLTF. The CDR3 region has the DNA TGTGCCAGTAGTATATCGAAGGGCTCTGGGGCCAACGTCCTGACTTTC.

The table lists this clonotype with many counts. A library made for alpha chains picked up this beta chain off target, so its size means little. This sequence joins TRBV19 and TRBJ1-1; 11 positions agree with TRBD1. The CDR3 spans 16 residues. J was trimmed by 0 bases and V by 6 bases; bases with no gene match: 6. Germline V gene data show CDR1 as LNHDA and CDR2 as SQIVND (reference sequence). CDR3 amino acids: CASSGTGGFMNTEAFF. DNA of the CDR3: TGTGCCAGTAGCGGGACAGGGGGGTTCATGAACACTGAAGCTTTCTTT.

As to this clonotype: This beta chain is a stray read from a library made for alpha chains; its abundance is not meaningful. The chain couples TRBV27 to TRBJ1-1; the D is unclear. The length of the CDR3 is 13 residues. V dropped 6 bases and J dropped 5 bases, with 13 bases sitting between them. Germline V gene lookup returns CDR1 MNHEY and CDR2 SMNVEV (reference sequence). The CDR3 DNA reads TGTGCCAGCAGCCCCCTGGAAGGAACTGAAGCTTTCTTT. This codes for CASSPLEGTEAFF.

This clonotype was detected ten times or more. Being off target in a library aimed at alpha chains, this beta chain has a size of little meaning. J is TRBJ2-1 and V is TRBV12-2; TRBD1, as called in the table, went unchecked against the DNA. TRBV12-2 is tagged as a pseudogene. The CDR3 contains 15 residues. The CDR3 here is CASRTRVRLYNEQFF. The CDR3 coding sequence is TGTGCAAGTCGCACCCGGGTCCGCCTCTACAATGAGCAGTTCTTC.

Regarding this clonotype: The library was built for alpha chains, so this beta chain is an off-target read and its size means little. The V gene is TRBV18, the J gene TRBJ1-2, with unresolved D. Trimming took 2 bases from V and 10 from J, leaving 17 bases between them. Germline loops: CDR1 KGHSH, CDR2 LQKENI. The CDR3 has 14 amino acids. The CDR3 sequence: CASSPTQEVMTYTF. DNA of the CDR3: TGTGCCAGCTCACCAACCCAGGAGGTGATGACCTACACCTTC.

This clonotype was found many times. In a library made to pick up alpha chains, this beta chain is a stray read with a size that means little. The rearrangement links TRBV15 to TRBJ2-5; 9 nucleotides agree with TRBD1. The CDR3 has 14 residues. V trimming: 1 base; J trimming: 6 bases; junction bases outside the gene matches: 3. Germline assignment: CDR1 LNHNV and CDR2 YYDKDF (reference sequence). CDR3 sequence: CATSRGQGGKTQYF. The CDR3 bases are TGTGCCACCAGCAGAGGACAGGGGGGAAAGACCCAGTACTTC.

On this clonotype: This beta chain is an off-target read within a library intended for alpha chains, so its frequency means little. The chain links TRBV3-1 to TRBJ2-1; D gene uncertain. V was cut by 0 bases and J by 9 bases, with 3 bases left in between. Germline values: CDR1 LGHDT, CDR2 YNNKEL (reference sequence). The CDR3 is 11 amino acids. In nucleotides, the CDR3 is TGTGCCAGCAGCCAAGAGGGTGAGCAGTTCTTC. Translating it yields CASSQEGEQFF.